This TCR beta chain was sequenced for a study of T-cell reconstitution after alpha-beta-depleted transplantation in children. The CDR3 spans 16 residues. Between the trimmed V and J ends, which lost 5 bases and 0 bases, there was a span of 15 bases. Germline values: CDR1 SEHNR, CDR2 FQNEAQ (reference sequence). General study findings and limits: As was reported, about two months after transplant, alpha-beta T cells came from several hundred expanded graft clones. When one year had passed after transplant, most T-cell counts and diversity came from newly produced T cells. Certain patients had high TCRbeta diversity at day 60, and it came from recipient T cells and thymic progenitors that survived.

On this clonotype: No antigen is known for it.

Unique molecular identifiers were incorporated into the prepared TCRbeta library. Using its own MiXCR run on the PCR reads, TCRdb lists one record per CDR3 protein. The sample yields a few hundred thousand distinct CDR3 sequences, approximately 7% seen once. This TCR derives from a boy aged 2 to 9 with acute lymphoblastic leukemia, due to receive a stem cell transplant. Source: PBMCs, taken before TCRalphabeta/CD19-depleted stem cell transplant. The chain uses TRBV7-9 and TRBJ2-3, with D unclear. The CDR3 is CASSAVVSASTDTQYF. The CDR3 region has the DNA TGTGCCAGCAGCGCGGTCGTTTCCGCTAGCACAGATACGCAGTATTTT. Complete variable domain (other parts from reference TRBV7-9 and TRBJ2-3): DTGVSQNPRHKITKRGQNVTFRCDPISEHNRLYWYRQTLGQGPEFLTYFQNEAQLEKSRLLSDRFSAERPKGSFSTLEIQRTEQGDSAMYLCASSAVVSASTDTQYFGPGTRLTVL.